This T cell receptor beta chain was identified during a study of blood T cell repertoires in COVID-19. Study as a whole: PBMCs, B-cell-depleted T cells, or T cells were the source of the cDNA or gDNA that made up the material.

Here immunoSEQ multiplex PCR was the method, and the copy in TCRdb shows in-frame clones only, minus some. The table shows tens of thousands of clones, with just over 85% occurring only once. Seattle cases were enrolled at active infection and followed longitudinally. Germline V gives CDR1 LNHDA, CDR2 SQIVND (reference sequence). The CDR3 has 14 residues. The V end lost 3 bases, the J end lost 3 bases, and 11 bases lay between the germline ends. The sequence came from a woman older than 75 with COVID-19, enrolled during active disease. This chain uses TRBV19 with TRBJ1-1, with D possibly matching TRBD1 (5 bases). Sequenced: peripheral blood. Here the CDR3 reads CASSISAGDTEAFF. The CDR3 bases are TGTGCCAGTAGTATCTCGGCGGGGGACACTGAAGCTTTCTTT. Variable domain in full (rest from reference TRBV19 and TRBJ1-1): DGGITQSPKYLFRKEGQNVTLSCEQNLNHDAMYWYRQDPGQGLRLIYYSQIVNDFQKGDIAEGYSVSREKKESFPLTVTSAQKNPTAFYLCASSISAGDTEAFFGQGTRLTVV.